These T cell receptor beta chains were read from a single sample in a study of blood T cell repertoires in COVID-19. Clones were sequenced by immunoSEQ multiplex PCR, and TCRdb holds only the in-frame ones, with some missing. The sample holds 390,000 or so clones, 80% to 90% seen once. Sequencing was carried out using peripheral blood. The receptors stem from a woman in her 30s with active or convalescent COVID-19. Both conserved end residues are part of each CDR3. Each record gives: D gene, V gene, J gene, clone size, CDR3 DNA, CDR3 protein. The D gene is left open where the match is weak. The listing skips clone size in some rows; elsewhere it reads once, few, many or a size class.

d_call: NA; v_call: TRBV5-6; j_call: TRBJ1-2; clone_size: NA; cdr3_nt: TGTGCCAGCAGCGCGCGACGAGGGCAGGGGAACTATGGCTACACCTTC; cdr3_aa: CASSARRGQGNYGYTF
d_call: NA; v_call: TRBV2; j_call: TRBJ2-3; clone_size: NA; cdr3_nt: TGTGCCAGCAGTGTTGCAGGGGCCCGTACGCAGTATTTT; cdr3_aa: CASSVAGARTQYF
d_call: TRBD1; v_call: TRBV27; j_call: TRBJ1-3; clone_size: NA; cdr3_nt: TGTGCCAGCAGCCCGACAGGGTTTGGGGGAAACACCATATATTTT; cdr3_aa: CASSPTGFGGNTIYF
d_call: NA; v_call: TRBV25-1; j_call: TRBJ1-2; clone_size: NA; cdr3_nt: TGTGCCAGCAGTGAAGTCAGAAATGGCTACACCTTC; cdr3_aa: CASSEVRNGYTF
d_call: NA; v_call: TRBV29-1; j_call: TRBJ2-4; clone_size: NA; cdr3_nt: TGCAGCGTGGAAAGGACTACCCTAGCCAAAAACATTCAGTACTTC; cdr3_aa: CSVERTTLAKNIQYF
d_call: NA; v_call: TRBV3-1/TRBV3-2; j_call: TRBJ1-2; clone_size: NA; cdr3_nt: TGTGCCAGCAGCCAAGGTGGGGGGGTCTATGGCTACACCTTC; cdr3_aa: CASSQGGGVYGYTF
d_call: NA; v_call: TRBV6-1; j_call: TRBJ2-5; clone_size: few; cdr3_nt: TGTGCCAGCAGTGACAGGGTCCAGGAGACCCAGTACTTC; cdr3_aa: CASSDRVQETQYF
d_call: NA; v_call: TRBV5-5; j_call: TRBJ1-1; clone_size: NA; cdr3_nt: TGTGCCAGCAGCCAAGGAACAGATATGAACACTGAAGCTTTCTTT; cdr3_aa: CASSQGTDMNTEAFF
d_call: TRBD2; v_call: TRBV3-1/TRBV3-2; j_call: TRBJ2-5; clone_size: NA; cdr3_nt: TGTGCCAGCAGCCAAACTAGCGGGGGGCCAGAGACCCAGTACTTC; cdr3_aa: CASSQTSGGPETQYF
d_call: NA; v_call: TRBV5-1; j_call: TRBJ2-7; clone_size: NA; cdr3_nt: TGCGCCAGCAGCTCACAGGTTTCCTACGAGCAGTACTTC; cdr3_aa: CASSSQVSYEQYF
d_call: TRBD1; v_call: TRBV7-2; j_call: TRBJ1-3; clone_size: NA; cdr3_nt: TGTGCCAGCACGACAGGGAACTCTGGAAACACCATATATTTT; cdr3_aa: CASTTGNSGNTIYF
d_call: NA; v_call: TRBV4-1; j_call: TRBJ2-7; clone_size: NA; cdr3_nt: TGCGCCAGCAGCCAAGGTCCCCTTAGTGAGCAGTACTTC; cdr3_aa: CASSQGPLSEQYF
d_call: TRBD1; v_call: TRBV6-6; j_call: TRBJ1-4; clone_size: once; cdr3_nt: TGTGCCAGCAGTTACGAACAGGGGGTTGAAAAACTGTTTTTT; cdr3_aa: CASSYEQGVEKLFF
d_call: TRBD2; v_call: TRBV6-5; j_call: TRBJ2-7; clone_size: NA; cdr3_nt: TGTGCCAGCAGTTGGTTGGCTAGCGGGGGATACGAGCAGTACTTC; cdr3_aa: CASSWLASGGYEQYF
d_call: TRBD2; v_call: TRBV11-2; j_call: TRBJ2-1; clone_size: NA; cdr3_nt: TGTGCCAGCAGCGGGATAGCGGGCGGTTTTGATGAGCAGTTCTTC; cdr3_aa: CASSGIAGGFDEQFF
d_call: NA; v_call: TRBV6-5; j_call: TRBJ1-2; clone_size: NA; cdr3_nt: TGTGCCAGCAGTAGCGCGTACTATGGCTACACCTTC; cdr3_aa: CASSSAYYGYTF
d_call: NA; v_call: TRBV24-1; j_call: TRBJ2-1; clone_size: NA; cdr3_nt: TGTGCCACCAGTGATTCAGGGGCAGGATACAATGAGCAGTTCTTC; cdr3_aa: CATSDSGAGYNEQFF
d_call: NA; v_call: TRBV4-1; j_call: TRBJ1-1; clone_size: NA; cdr3_nt: TGCGCCAGCAGCCAAGATCCGGTTTCTGAAGCTTTCTTT; cdr3_aa: CASSQDPVSEAFF
d_call: NA; v_call: TRBV29-1; j_call: TRBJ2-1; clone_size: NA; cdr3_nt: TGCAGCGTCCTCCACCGACCTGCGGGGCCAAACAATGAGCAGTTCTTC; cdr3_aa: CSVLHRPAGPNNEQFF